Sequencing of this TCR beta chain was carried out in a study of CD8 T cells in ankylosing spondylitis. Study results and caveats: Clones linked to disease were reported to show significant enrichment in matched ankylosing spondylitis synovial fluid. There was a TCR beta motif, made of fewer than 10 highly homologous variants, that appeared characteristic of ankylosing spondylitis blood.

Making use of molecular barcodes, quantitative 5'-RACE generated TCR beta libraries. TCRdb reprocessed the 5' RACE reads with MiXCR, giving one entry per CDR3 protein. The top ten hold around 3.4% of the sample, which has 500,000 or so distinct CDR3 sequences, approximately 5.3% seen once. This clonotype has at least ten counts. The antigen is unknown. The sequence came from a male donor with ankylosing spondylitis. Material for sequencing was blood, either unsorted or a sorted T cell fraction (not recorded which).

The CDR3 DNA is TGTGCCAGCAGTCCCGGGGGAAGCGACAAGTACACCGGGGAGCTGTTTTTT. It translates to CASSPGGSDKYTGELFF. V usage is TRBV28 and J usage is TRBJ2-2; D possibly corresponds to TRBD2 (6 bases). Germline V gene data show CDR1 as MDHEN and CDR2 as SYDVKM. This CDR3 comprises 17 residues. V was shortened by 5 bases and J by 3 bases, with 19 bases between the two germline ends.